This T cell receptor beta chain is from a study of cytomegalovirus exposure and HLA in healthy donors. This CDR3 is built from 16 residues. V shed 7 bases, J shed 4 bases, and the junction held 11 bases outside the gene matches. The germline CDR1 and CDR2 sequences are SGHTA and FQGNSA. The PCR had 60 Vbeta and 13 Jbeta primers. Sequencing was performed with immunoSEQ multiplex PCR; in TCRdb, only in-frame clones are kept and a portion is missing. The sample holds 150,000 or so clones, less than 85% seen once. The sequenced sample was PBMCs. This receptor was identified in a male donor in good health and CMV-seronegative. This sequence joins TRBV7-2 and TRBJ2-2; 8 nucleotides line up with TRBD2. CDR3 in DNA: TGTGCCAGCACCCCTCCGGGAGGGCAGGGCACCGGGGAGCTGTTTTTT. This gives the protein CASTPPGGQGTGELFF.